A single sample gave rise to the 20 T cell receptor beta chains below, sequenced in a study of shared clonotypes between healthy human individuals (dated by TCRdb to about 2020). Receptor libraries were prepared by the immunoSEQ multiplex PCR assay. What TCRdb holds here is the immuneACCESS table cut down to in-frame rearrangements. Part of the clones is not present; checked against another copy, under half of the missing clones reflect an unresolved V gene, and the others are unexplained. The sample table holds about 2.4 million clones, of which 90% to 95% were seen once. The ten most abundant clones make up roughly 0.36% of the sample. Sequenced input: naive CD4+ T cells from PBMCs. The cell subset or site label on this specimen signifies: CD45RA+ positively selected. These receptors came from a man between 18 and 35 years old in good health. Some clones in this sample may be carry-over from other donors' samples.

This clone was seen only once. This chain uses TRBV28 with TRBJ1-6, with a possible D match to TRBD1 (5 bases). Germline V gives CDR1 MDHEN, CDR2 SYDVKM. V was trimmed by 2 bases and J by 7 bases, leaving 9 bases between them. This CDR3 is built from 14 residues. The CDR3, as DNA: TGTGCCAGCAGTTTAGTGGGGGTGAATTCACCCCTCCACTTT. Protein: CASSLVGVNSPLHF.

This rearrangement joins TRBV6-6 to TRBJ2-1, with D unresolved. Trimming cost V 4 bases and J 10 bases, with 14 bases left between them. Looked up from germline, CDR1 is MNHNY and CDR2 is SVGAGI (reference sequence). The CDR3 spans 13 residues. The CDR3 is CASSSSPRTEQFF. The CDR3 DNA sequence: TGTGCCAGCAGTTCTTCCCCAAGGACCGAGCAGTTCTTC.

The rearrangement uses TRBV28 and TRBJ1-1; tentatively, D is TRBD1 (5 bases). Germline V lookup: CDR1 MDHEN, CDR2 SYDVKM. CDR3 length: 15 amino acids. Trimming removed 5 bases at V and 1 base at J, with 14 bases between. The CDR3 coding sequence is TGTGCCAGCAGTCCCAGAGGGAGGGGGAACACTGAAGCTTTCTTT. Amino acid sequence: CASSPRGRGNTEAFF.

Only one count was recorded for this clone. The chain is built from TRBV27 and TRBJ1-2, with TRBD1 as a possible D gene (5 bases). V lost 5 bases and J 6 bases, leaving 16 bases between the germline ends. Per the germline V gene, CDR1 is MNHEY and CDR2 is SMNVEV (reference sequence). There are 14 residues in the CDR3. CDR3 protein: CASSPRRTSDGYTF. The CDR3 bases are TGTGCCAGCAGTCCACGTAGGACATCCGATGGCTACACCTTC.

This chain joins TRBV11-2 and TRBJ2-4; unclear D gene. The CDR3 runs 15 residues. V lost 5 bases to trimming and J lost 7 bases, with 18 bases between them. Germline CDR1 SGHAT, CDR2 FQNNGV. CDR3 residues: CASSPHPGLGNIQYF. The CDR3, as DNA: TGTGCCAGCAGCCCCCACCCCGGTCTCGGCAACATTCAGTACTTC.

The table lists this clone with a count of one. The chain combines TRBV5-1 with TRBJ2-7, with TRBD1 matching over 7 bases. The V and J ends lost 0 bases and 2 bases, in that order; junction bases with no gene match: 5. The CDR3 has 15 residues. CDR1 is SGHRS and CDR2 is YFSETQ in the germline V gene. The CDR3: CASSLEGQRAYEQYF. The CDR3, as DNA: TGCGCCAGCAGCTTGGAGGGACAGAGAGCCTACGAGCAGTACTTC.

The CDR3 spells CASRDDRGETQYF. CDR3 nucleotide sequence: TGTGCCAGCAGAGATGACAGGGGTGAGACCCAGTACTTC. The gene calls are TRBV28 and TRBJ2-5, with 8 bases fitting TRBD1. V dropped 6 bases and J dropped 5; count of bases not matched to a gene: 5. The germline gives CDR1 MDHEN, CDR2 SYDVKM. The CDR3 consists of 13 residues.

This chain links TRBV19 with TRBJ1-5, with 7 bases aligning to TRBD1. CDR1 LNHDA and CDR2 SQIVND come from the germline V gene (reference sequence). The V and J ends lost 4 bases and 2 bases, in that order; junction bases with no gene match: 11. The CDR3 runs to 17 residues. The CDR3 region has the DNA TGTGCCAGTAGTAGGATTTCACCTACAGGGGGCAATCAGCCCCAGCATTTT. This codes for CASSRISPTGGNQPQHF.

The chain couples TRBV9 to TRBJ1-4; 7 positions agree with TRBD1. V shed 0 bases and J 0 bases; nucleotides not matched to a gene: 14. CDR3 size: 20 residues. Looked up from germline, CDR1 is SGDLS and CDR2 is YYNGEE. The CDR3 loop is CASSVGPVPGQWSTNEKLFF. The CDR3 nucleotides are TGTGCCAGCAGCGTAGGACCTGTCCCGGGACAGTGGTCAACTAATGAAAAACTGTTTTTT.

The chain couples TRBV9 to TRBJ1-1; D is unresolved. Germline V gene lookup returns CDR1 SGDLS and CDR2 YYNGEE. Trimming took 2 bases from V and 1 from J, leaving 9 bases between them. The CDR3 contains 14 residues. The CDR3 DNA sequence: TGTGCCAGCAGCGTCGGGGTTTCGAACACTGAAGCTTTCTTT. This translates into CASSVGVSNTEAFF.

The CDR3 nucleotides read TGTGCCTGGAGCCAACAGGGGTTTTCGAGCTCCTACGAGCAGTACTTC. Translated: CAWSQQGFSSSYEQYF. V is TRBV30 and J is TRBJ2-5; 7 bases fit TRBD1. The J call is in doubt because the DNA end fits TRBJ2-7 better. The V gene's germline CDR1 is GTSNPN and CDR2 SVGIG (reference sequence). This CDR3 is built from 16 residues.

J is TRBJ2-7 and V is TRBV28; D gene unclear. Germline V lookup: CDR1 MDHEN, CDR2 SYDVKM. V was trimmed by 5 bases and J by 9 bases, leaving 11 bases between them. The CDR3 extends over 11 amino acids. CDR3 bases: TGTGCCAGCAGTCCCTCTCGAGGGCAGTACTTC. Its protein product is CASSPSRGQYF.

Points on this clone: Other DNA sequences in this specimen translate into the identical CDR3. The chain's CDR3 is CASSYSGRQETQYF. CDR3 DNA sequence: TGTGCCAGCAGTTACTCGGGTCGCCAAGAGACCCAGTACTTC. The chain couples TRBV6-5 to TRBJ2-5; D gene ambiguous. Germline CDR1 and CDR2: MNHEY and SVGAGI. Trimming cost V 0 bases and J 1 base, with 6 bases left between them. The CDR3 is 14 residues long.

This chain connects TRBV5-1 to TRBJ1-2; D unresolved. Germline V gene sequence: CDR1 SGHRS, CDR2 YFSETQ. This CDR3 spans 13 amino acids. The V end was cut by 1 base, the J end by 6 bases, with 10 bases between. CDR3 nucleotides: TGCGCCAGCAGCTTGCCGGGCCAGAATGGCTACACCTTC. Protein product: CASSLPGQNGYTF. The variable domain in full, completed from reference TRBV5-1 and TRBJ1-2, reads KAGVTQTPRYLIKTRGQQVTLSCSPISGHRSVSWYQQTPGQGLQFLFEYFSETQRNKGNFPGRFSGRQFSNSRSEMNVSTLELGDSALYLCASSLPGQNGYTFGSGTRLTVV.

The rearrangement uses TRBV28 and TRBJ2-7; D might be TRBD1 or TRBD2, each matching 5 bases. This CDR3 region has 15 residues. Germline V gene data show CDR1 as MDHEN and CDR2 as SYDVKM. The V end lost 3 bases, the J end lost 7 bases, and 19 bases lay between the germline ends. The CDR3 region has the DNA TGTGCCAGCAGTTTCGCCGGGACCAGGCGTGGGGAGCAGTACTTC. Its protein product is CASSFAGTRRGEQYF.

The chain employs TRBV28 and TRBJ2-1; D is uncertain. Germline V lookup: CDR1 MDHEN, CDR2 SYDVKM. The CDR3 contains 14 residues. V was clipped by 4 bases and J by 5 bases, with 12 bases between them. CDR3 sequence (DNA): TGTGCCAGCAGTTCCCTAGGGTTCGACAATGAGCAGTTCTTC. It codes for CASSSLGFDNEQFF.

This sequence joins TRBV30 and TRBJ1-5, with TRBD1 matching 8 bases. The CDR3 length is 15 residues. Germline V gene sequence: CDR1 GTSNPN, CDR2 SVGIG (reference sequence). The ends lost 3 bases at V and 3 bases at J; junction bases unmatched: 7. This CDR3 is CAWSTQGAPNQPQHF. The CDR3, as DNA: TGTGCCTGGAGCACCCAGGGGGCGCCCAATCAGCCCCAGCATTTT.

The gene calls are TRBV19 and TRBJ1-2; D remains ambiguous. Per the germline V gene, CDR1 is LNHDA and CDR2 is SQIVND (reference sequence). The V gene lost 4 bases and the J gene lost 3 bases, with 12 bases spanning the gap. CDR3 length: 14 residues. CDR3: CASSNPPEDYGYTF. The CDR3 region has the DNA TGTGCCAGTAGTAACCCGCCAGAGGACTATGGCTACACCTTC.

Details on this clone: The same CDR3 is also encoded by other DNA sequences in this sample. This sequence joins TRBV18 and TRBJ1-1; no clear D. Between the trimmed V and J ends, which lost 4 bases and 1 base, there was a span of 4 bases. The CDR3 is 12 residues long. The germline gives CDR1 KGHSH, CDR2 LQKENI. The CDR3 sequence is CASSLQNTEAFF. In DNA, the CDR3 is TGTGCCAGCTCACTACAGAACACTGAAGCTTTCTTT.

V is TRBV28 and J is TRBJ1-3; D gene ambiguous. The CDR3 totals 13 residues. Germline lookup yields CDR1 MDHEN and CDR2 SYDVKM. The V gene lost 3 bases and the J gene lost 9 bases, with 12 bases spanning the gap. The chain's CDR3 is CASSLASLGTIYF. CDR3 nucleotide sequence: TGTGCCAGCAGTTTGGCCTCGTTAGGCACCATATATTTT.